This T cell receptor beta chain stems from a study of graft-versus-host responses after intestinal transplantation (dated by TCRdb to about 2021). Study-level background: The transplants that recipients received were multivisceral, liver-intestinal, or isolated intestinal. After intestinal transplantation, graft-versus-host and host-versus-graft alloreactive T cell clones were followed in the graft, circulation and bone marrow using bulk TCR-beta CDR3 sequencing. Every recipient was given anti-thymocyte globulin induction, then maintenance tacrolimus and steroids for approximately 3 years. Alloreactive clones were identified by sequencing pre-transplant mixed lymphocyte reaction products and comparing these products with unstimulated pre-transplant donor and recipient T cells. A cohort of roughly 25 intestinal transplant recipients, including one retransplant, was enrolled, and a few patients lacking pretransplant specimens were excluded. Rather than being sequenced by the commercial service, samples from three later patients were sequenced in-house on an Illumina MiSeq and processed with MiXCR. Donor T cell macrochimerism was defined as a peak of at least 4% donor T cells among recipient peripheral blood mononuclear cells. General study outcomes and caveats: GvH clones turned up in recipient bone marrow, with some appearing earlier in ileal mucosa or blood, a pattern consistent with an intestinal mucosal origin. Peak levels of circulating GvH clones were associated with declines in HvG clones early after transplant. The conclusions were limited by the relatively low number and heterogeneity of the intestinal transplant patients. High GvH to HvG T cell clonal ratios were observed in the allografts of patients with donor T cell macrochimerism.

The library was obtained by the immunoSEQ multiplex PCR assay. For most patients, genomic DNA was isolated using the Qiagen DNeasy Blood and Tissue Kit and was shipped frozen to Adaptive Biotechnologies for TCR sequencing. Adaptive Biotechnologies carried out high-throughput TCR-beta CDR3 sequencing of genomic DNA for most patients. The source study handled its data this way. Adaptive's ImmunoSEQ software supplied the TCR sequencing data for around 19 patients, while MiXCR and VDJtools were used to process a few other patients. To correct CD4 versus CD8 sorting errors, sequences present in both subsets at a frequency ratio below 5:1 were removed. CDR3 nucleotide sequences shared between donor and recipient were removed because the origin of such sequences could not be assigned. To be classed as alloreactive, a clone needed at least 2-fold expansion over unstimulated cells and a minimum CFSE-low frequency of 0.002% (template counts) or 0.001% (read counts). Clones detected in sequenced pre-transplant spleen, lymph node, or MLR CFSE-low populations of the donor or recipient were defined as mappable. The cumulative frequency of alloreactive clones was calculated as a percentage of all sequences, weighted by copy number. TCRdb limited this immuneACCESS table to in-frame rearrangements with V and J called. A share of clones is missing; checked studies link under half to unresolved V genes, and the rest is unexplained. Clone size and V and J calls were adopted from that table, with D and trimming inferred from the DNA. This sample comprises fewer than 95,000 clones, around 93% of them detected only once. The ten most abundant clones make up around 0.44% of the sample.

Details on this clone: Its specific antigen is unknown. Per-base quality was not reported, and no clone a single base away is much larger than it.

V is cut by 4 bases and J by 8 bases, and the space between the germline ends is 7 bases. Via the germline V gene, CDR1 is SGDLS and CDR2 YYNGEE. The CDR3 holds 11 amino acids from the cysteine to the phenylalanine. The sequence is cut down to CDR3 DNA, 33 bases in frame from base 1. The meaning of the sample's time point label: cells obtained before transplantation from donor or recipient. CD3+CD4+ and CD3+CD8+ populations were FACS-sorted from unstimulated pre-transplant donor and recipient cells taken from spleen or lymph nodes. The TCR was taken from a human donor who was the organ donor for an intestinal transplant. The rearrangement joined TRBV9 to TRBJ2-1; no D gene is confidently identified. The material sequenced was unstimulated CD8+ T cells sorted from spleen or lymph node cells, taken before transplant. The CDR3 amino acid sequence is: CASSPRDEQFF. The DNA is as follows: TGTGCCAGCAGCCCCCGAGATGAGCAGTTCTTC.